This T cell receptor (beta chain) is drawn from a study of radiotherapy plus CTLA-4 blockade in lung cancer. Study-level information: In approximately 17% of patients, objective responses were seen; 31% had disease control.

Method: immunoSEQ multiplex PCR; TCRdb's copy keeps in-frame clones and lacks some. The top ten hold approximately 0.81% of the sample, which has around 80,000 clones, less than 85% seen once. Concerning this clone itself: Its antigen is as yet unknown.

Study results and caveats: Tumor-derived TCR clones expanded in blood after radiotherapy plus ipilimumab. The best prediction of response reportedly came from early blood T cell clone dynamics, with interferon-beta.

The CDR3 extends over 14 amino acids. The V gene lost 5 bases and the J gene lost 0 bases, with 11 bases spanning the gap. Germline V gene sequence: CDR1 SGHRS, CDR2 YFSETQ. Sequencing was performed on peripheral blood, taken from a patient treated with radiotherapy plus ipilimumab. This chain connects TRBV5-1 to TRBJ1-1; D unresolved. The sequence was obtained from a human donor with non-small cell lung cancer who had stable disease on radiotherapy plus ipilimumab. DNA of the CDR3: TGCGCCAGCAGGGAAGCCGTTCTGAACACTGAAGCTTTCTTT. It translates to CASREAVLNTEAFF. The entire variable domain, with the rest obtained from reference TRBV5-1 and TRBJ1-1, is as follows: KAGVTQTPRYLIKTRGQQVTLSCSPISGHRSVSWYQQTPGQGLQFLFEYFSETQRNKGNFPGRFSGRQFSNSRSEMNVSTLELGDSALYLCASREAVLNTEAFFGQGTRLTVV.